This TCR beta chain was captured by sequencing in a study of control samples from healthy donors and cancer patients. Per the germline V gene, CDR1 is SQVTM and CDR2 is ANQGSEA. Trimming pared 0 bases from V and 7 bases from J, leaving 12 bases between. CDR3 length: 13 amino acids. Using immunoSEQ multiplex PCR, the repertoire was profiled, and TCRdb retains in-frame clones only, with some absent. This table has 150,000 or so clones, about 90% appearing once. Sequencing was done on a sample of blood. V usage is TRBV29-1 and J usage is TRBJ1-2; no definite D call. This TCR derives from a man aged 25-45 years in good health. The CDR3 loop reads CSVEDPRVPGYTF. The DNA for the CDR3 is TGCAGCGTTGAAGATCCACGGGTTCCTGGCTACACCTTC.